This entry describes one T cell receptor beta chain. In the naive CD8 group, cells lacked CD45RO and were positively selected for CCR7, so terminally differentiated effector memory CD45RA+ cells were left out. This sample is drawn from a study of shared clonotypes between healthy human individuals. The overall study: Two female and a few male donors aged 18 to 49 were enrolled.

The CDR3 extends over 16 amino acids. Deletions cut 0 bases from V and 0 bases from J, with 12 bases between. Germline values: CDR1 MGHRA, CDR2 YSYEKL. In the original analysis: Junction-only immunoSEQ data arrived without quality scores, meaning filtering differed. Repertoires were generated with immunoSEQ multiplex PCR, while TCRdb's copy carries only in-frame clones and drops some. V and J calls plus clone size are reproduced from that table; the DNA served to infer D and trimming. The repertoire holds roughly 2,000,000 clones, with just over 90% as singletons. Material for sequencing was naive CD8+ T cells from PBMCs. The TCR comes from a man aged 18-30 years in good health. Some clones in this sample may be carry-over from other donors' samples. The chain combines TRBV4-1 with TRBJ2-7, with D unclear. The CDR3 DNA follows: TGCGCCAGCAGCCAAGAAACAAGGACCGTCTCCTACGAGCAGTACTTC. Amino acid sequence: CASSQETRTVSYEQYF.